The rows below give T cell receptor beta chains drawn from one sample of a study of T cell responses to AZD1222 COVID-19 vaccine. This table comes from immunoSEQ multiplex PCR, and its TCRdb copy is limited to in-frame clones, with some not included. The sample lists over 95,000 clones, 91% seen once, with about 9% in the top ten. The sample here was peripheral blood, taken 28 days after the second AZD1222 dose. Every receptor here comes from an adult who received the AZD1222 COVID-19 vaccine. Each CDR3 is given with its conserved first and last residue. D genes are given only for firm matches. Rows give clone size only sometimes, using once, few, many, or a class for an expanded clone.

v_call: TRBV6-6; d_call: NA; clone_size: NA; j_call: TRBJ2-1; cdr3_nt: TGTGCCAGCAGTCCCGTGGGGACCAATGAGCAGTTCTTC; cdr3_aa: CASSPVGTNEQFF
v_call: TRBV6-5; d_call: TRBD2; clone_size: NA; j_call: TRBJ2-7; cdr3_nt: TGTGCCAGCCAATGGGTAGCGGGTCCCTACGAGCAGTACTTC; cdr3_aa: CASQWVAGPYEQYF
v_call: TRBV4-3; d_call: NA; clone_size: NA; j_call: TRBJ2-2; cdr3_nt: TGCGCCAGCAGGCCAGATGGGGCCGGGGAGCTGTTTTTT; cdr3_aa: CASRPDGAGELFF
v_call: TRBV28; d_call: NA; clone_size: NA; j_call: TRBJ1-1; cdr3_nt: TGTGCCAGCAGTTGGAACACTGAAGCTTTCTTT; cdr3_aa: CASSWNTEAFF
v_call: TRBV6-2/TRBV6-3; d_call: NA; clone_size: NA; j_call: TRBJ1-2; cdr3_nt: TGTGCCAGCAGTTACGGGGCGGAGGCGGGCTATGGCTACACCTTC; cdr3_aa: CASSYGAEAGYGYTF
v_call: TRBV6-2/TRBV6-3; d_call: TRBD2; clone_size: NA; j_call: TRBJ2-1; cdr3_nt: TGTGCCAGCAGTGGGGGACTAGCAAATGAGCAGTTCTTC; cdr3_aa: CASSGGLANEQFF
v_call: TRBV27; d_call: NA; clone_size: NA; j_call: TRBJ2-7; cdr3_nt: TGTGCCAGCAGTTTTAGTAGGGGGAGCTCCTACGAGCAGTACTTC; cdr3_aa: CASSFSRGSSYEQYF
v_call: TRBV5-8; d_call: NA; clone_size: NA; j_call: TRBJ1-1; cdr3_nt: TGTGCCAGCAGCTTATTTGGGCGGCAGGCATACACTGAAGCTTTCTTT; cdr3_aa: CASSLFGRQAYTEAFF
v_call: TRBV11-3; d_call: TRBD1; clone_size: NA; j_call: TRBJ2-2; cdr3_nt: TGTGCCAGCAGCCCGCGACAGGGAATCACCGGGGAGCTGTTTTTT; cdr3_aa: CASSPRQGITGELFF
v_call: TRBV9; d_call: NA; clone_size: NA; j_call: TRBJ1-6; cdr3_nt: TGTGCCAGCAGCGCCCGAGTGGTCGATTCACCCCTCCACTTT; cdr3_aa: CASSARVVDSPLHF
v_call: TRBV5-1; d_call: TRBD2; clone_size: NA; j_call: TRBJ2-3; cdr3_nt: TGCGCCAGCAGCTACCGGACTAGCGGGACTGGTGATACGCAGTATTTT; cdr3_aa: CASSYRTSGTGDTQYF
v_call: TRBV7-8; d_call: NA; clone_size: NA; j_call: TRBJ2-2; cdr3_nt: TGTGCCAGCAGCTTAGACAGGGCTACCGGGGAGCTGTTTTTT; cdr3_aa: CASSLDRATGELFF
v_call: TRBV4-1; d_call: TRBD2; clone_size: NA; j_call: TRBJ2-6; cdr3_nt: TGCGCCAGCAGCTTCAGGGGGGCTAGCGGGGACTCTGGGGCCAACGTCCTGACTTTC; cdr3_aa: CASSFRGASGDSGANVLTF
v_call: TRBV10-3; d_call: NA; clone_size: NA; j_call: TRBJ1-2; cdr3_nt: TGTGCCATCAGTGAGTCTCAAGGGTGGAATGGCTACACCTTC; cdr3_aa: CAISESQGWNGYTF
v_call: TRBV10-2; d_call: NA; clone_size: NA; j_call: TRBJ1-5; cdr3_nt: TGCGCCAGCAGTGAGTTCGGCGGGGGCGTACATCAGCCCCAGCATTTT; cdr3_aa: CASSEFGGGVHQPQHF
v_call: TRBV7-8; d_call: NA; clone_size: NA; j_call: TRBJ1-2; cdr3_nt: TGTGCCAGCAGCTTAGGGCAATTGATGCTTAACTATGGCTACACCTTC; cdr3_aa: CASSLGQLMLNYGYTF
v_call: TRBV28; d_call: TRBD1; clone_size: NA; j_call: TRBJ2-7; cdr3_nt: TGTGCCAGCAGAAGCCCGGGACAGGGGGAAGAGCAGTACTTC; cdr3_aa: CASRSPGQGEEQYF
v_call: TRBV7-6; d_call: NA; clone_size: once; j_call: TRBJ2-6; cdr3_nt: TGTGCCAGCAGCTTATCATTGGGGGCCAACGTCCTGACTTTC; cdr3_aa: CASSLSLGANVLTF
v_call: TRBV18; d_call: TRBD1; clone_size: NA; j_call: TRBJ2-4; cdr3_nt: TGTGCCAGCTCACGGGGACAGGGTAGGGACATTCAGTACTTC; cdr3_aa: CASSRGQGRDIQYF
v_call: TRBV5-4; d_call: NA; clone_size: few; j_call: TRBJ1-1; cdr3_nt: TGTGCCAGCAGCTTGGAGCTCATGAACACTGAAGCTTTCTTT; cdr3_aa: CASSLELMNTEAFF
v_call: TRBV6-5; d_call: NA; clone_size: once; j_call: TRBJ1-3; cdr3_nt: TGTGCCAGCAGTTACAAGAGCTCTGGAAACACCATATATTTT; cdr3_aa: CASSYKSSGNTIYF
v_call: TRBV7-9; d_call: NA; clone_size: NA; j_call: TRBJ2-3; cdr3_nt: TGTGCCAGCAGCTCGGCAGATACGCAGTATTTT; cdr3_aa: CASSSADTQYF
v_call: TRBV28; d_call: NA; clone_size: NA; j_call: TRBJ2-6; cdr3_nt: TGTGCCAGCAGCCGTTCACCTGGGGCCAACGTCCTGACTTTC; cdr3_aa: CASSRSPGANVLTF
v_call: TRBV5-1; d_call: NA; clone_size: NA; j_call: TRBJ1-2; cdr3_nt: TGCGCCAGCGGGTATGAGGGGGAAGGCTATGGCTACACCTTC; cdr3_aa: CASGYEGEGYGYTF
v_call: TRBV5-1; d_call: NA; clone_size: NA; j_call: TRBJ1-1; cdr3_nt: TGCGCCAGCAGCTTGGAGCGGATGAACACTGAAGCTTTCTTT; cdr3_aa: CASSLERMNTEAFF
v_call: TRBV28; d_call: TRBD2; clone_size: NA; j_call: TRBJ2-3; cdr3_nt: TGTGCCAGCAGTTTATACGGGACTAGTCGTCCAGATACGCAGTATTTT; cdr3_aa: CASSLYGTSRPDTQYF
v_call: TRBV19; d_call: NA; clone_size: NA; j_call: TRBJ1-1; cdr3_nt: TGTGCCAGCGGGAAACACACTGAAGCTTTCTTT; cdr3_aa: CASGKHTEAFF
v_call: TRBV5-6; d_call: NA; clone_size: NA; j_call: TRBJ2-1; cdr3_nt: TGTGCCAGCAGCATGAGGAGACCGCAAGATGAGCAGTTCTTC; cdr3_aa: CASSMRRPQDEQFF
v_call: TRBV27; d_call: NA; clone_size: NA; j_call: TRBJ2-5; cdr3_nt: TGTGCCAGCAGTTTCCAACCTCAAGAGACCCAGTACTTC; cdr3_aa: CASSFQPQETQYF
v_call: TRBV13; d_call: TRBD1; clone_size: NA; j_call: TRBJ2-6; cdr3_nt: TGTGCCAGCAGCTTAGGCCAGGGGGTCCCCCCTTCTGGGGCCAACGTCCTGACTTTC; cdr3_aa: CASSLGQGVPPSGANVLTF
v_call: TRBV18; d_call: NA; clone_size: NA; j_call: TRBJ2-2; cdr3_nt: TGTGCCAGCTCACCACTAGCGGAAAACACCGGGGAGCTGTTTTTT; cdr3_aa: CASSPLAENTGELFF
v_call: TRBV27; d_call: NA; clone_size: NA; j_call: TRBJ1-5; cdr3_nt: TGTGCCAGCAGTCTAGACAGTGTGGGTCAGCCCCAGCATTTT; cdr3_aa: CASSLDSVGQPQHF
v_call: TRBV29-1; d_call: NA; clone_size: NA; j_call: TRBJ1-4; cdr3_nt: TGCAGCGTTGGCGAACTGGGAAATGAAAAACTGTTTTTT; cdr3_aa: CSVGELGNEKLFF